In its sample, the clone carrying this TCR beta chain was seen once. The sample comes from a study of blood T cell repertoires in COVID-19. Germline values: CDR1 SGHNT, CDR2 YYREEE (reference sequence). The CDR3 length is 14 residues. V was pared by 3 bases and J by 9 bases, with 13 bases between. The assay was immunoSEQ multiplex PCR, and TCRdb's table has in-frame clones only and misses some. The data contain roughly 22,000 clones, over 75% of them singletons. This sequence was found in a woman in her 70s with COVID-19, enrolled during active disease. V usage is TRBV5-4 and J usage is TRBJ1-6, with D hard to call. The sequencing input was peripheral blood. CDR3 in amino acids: CASSSPTSGSPLHF. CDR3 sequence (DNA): TGTGCCAGCAGCTCGCCCACCTCGGGTTCACCCCTCCACTTT.